What follows is one T cell receptor beta chain and its context. This sample was included in a study of CD8 T cells in Susac syndrome. Included as multiple sclerosis controls were treatment-naive patients who had stable or active relapsing-remitting disease. When the RNA was reverse transcribed, random hexamers were used with an input of roughly 0.45 to 1 ug. TCRdb used MiXCR to reprocess the immunoSEQ multiplex PCR reads, holding one entry per CDR3 protein. The data hold some 260,000 distinct CDR3 sequences, with about 85% observed a single time. V dropped 0 bases and J dropped 5 bases, with 10 bases sitting between them. The CDR3 length is 15 residues. From germline, CDR1 is KGHSH and CDR2 LQKENI.

The sample comprised CD8+ T cells from PBMCs. J is TRBJ1-4 and V is TRBV18; D perhaps matches TRBD1 (5 bases). The source of this sequence is a human donor with multiple sclerosis. The CDR3 DNA is TGTGCCAGCTCACCACCCCGGGACCGGAATGAAAAACTGTTTTTT. Amino acid sequence: CASSPPRDRNEKLFF.